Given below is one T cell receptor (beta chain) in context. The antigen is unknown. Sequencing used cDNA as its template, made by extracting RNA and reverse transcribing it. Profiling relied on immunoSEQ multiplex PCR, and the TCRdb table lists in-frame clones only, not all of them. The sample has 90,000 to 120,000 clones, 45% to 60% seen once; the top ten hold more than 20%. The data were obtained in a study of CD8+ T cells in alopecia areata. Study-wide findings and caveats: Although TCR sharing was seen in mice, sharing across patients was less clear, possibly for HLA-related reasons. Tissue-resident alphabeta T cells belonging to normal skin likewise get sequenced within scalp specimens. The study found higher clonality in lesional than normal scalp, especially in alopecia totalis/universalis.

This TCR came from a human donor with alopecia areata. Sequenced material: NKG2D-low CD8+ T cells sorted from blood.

CDR3 DNA sequence: TGTGCCAGCACGGACAGGGACGAGCAGTACTTC. Translating gives CASTDRDEQYF. The chain combines TRBV2 with TRBJ2-7, with 8 positions matching TRBD1. This CDR3 spans 11 amino acids. The germline V gene has CDR1 SNHLY and CDR2 FYNNEI. After removal of 7 bases from V and 5 bases from J, the junction contained 1 base not matched to a gene. Filled out from reference TRBV2 and TRBJ2-7, the complete variable domain reads EPEVTQTPSHQVTQMGQEVILRCVPISNHLYFYWYRQILGQKVEFLVSFYNNEISEKSEIFDDQFSVERPDGSNFTLKIRSTKLEDSAMYFCASTDRDEQYFGPGTRLTVT.